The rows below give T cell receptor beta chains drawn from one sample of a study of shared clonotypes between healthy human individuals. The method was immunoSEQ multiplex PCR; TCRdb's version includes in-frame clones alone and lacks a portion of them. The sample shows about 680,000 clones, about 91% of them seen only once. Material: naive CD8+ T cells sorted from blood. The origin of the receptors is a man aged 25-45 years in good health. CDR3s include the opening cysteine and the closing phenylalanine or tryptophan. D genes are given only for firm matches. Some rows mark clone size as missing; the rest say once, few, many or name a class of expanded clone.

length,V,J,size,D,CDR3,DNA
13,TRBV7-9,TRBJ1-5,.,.,CASSQDVSQPQHF,TGTGCCAGCAGCCAGGACGTCAGTCAGCCCCAGCATTTT
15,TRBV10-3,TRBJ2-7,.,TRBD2,CAIRGTSGTPYEQYF,TGTGCCATCAGGGGGACTAGCGGGACCCCCTACGAGCAGTACTTC
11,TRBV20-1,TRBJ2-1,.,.,CSARRGKEQFF,TGCAGTGCTAGAAGAGGGAAAGAGCAGTTCTTC
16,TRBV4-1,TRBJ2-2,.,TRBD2,CASSHIAGGNTGELFF,TGCGCCAGCAGCCATATAGCGGGAGGGAACACCGGGGAGCTGTTTTTT
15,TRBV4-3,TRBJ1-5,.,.,CASSQDAKGQGPQHF,TGCGCCAGCAGCCAAGATGCGAAGGGTCAAGGGCCCCAGCATTTT
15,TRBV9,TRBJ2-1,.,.,CASSVISGDYNEQFF,TGTGCCAGCAGCGTAATCTCGGGAGACTACAATGAGCAGTTCTTC
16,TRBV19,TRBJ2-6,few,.,CASSIGWDSGANVLTF,TGTGCCAGTAGTATCGGGTGGGACTCTGGGGCCAACGTCCTGACTTTC
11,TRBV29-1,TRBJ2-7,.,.,CSVEYDGEQYF,TGCAGCGTTGAATACGACGGAGAGCAGTACTTC
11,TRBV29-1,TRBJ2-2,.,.,CSVEGTGELFF,TGCAGCGTTGAAGGGACCGGGGAGCTGTTTTTT
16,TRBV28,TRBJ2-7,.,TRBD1,CASSSPLDRGIYEQYF,TGTGCCAGCAGTTCCCCCTTGGACAGGGGGATCTACGAGCAGTACTTC
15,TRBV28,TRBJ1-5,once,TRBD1,CASRPRTGGNQPQHF,TGTGCCAGCAGGCCAAGGACAGGGGGGAATCAGCCCCAGCATTTT
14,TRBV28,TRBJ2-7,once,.,CASSSTRLAGEQYF,TGTGCCAGCAGTTCGACCCGACTCGCCGGTGAGCAGTACTTC
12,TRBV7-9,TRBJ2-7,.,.,CASSAQGYEQYF,TGTGCCAGCAGCGCCCAGGGATACGAGCAGTACTTC
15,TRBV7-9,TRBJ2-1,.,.,CASSSLSDTSNEQFF,TGTGCCAGCAGCTCGCTTAGCGACACAAGCAATGAGCAGTTCTTC
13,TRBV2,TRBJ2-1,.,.,CASSDRDTYEQFF,TGTGCCAGCAGTGACCGGGACACCTATGAGCAGTTCTTC
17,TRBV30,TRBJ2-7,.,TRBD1,CAWSLPDRPSSSYEQYF,TGTGCCTGGAGCCTTCCGGACAGGCCCTCGAGCTCCTACGAGCAGTACTTC
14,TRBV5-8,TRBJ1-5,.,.,CASSLEAGKQPQHF,TGTGCCAGCAGCTTGGAGGCAGGGAAACAGCCCCAGCATTTT
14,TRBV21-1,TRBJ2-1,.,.,CASSKSGAYNEQFF,TGTGCCAGCAGTAAGAGCGGGGCCTACAATGAGCAGTTCTTC
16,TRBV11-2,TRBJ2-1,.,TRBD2,CASSLALAGANNEQFF,TGTGCCAGCAGCTTAGCGCTAGCGGGAGCTAACAATGAGCAGTTCTTC
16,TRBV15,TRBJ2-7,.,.,CATSRDRLRGSYEQYF,TGTGCCACCAGCAGAGATCGATTACGGGGCTCCTACGAGCAGTACTTC
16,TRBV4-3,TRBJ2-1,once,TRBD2,CASSQDYSGSPNEQFF,TGCGCCAGCAGCCAAGATTACAGCGGGAGCCCCAATGAGCAGTTCTTC
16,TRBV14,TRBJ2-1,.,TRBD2,CASSLEPGLPYNEQFF,TGTGCCAGCAGCCTCGAACCGGGACTACCTTACAATGAGCAGTTCTTC
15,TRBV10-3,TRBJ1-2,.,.,CAISESTGTNYGYTF,TGTGCCATCAGTGAGTCGACAGGAACTAACTATGGCTACACCTTC
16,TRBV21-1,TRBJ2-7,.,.,CASSKVFSVSYYEQYF,TGTGCCAGCAGCAAAGTCTTTAGTGTTTCCTACTACGAGCAGTACTTC
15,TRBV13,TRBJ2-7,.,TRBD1,CASSPEGTGGLGQYF,TGTGCCAGCAGCCCTGAGGGGACAGGGGGGCTGGGGCAGTACTTC
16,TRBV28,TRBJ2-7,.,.,CASSLGSPDGTYEQYF,TGTGCCAGCAGTTTAGGTTCTCCGGACGGCACCTACGAGCAGTACTTC
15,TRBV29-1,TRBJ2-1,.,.,CSVEDRQGRHNEQFF,TGCAGCGTTGAGGATCGGCAGGGTCGACACAATGAGCAGTTCTTC
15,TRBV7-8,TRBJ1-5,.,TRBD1,CASSLAGRGIQPQHF,TGTGCCAGCAGCTTAGCGGGCAGGGGGATTCAGCCCCAGCATTTT
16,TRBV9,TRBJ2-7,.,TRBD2,CASSPNSGVSSYEQYF,TGTGCCAGCAGCCCGAATAGCGGGGTTAGCTCCTACGAGCAGTACTTC
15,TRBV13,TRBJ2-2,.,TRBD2,CASTRTSGGTGELFF,TGTGCCAGCACCCGGACTAGCGGGGGCACCGGGGAGCTGTTTTTT
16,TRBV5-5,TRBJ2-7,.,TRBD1,CASSLKWGTGLYEQYF,TGTGCCAGCAGCCTTAAGTGGGGGACAGGACTATACGAGCAGTACTTC
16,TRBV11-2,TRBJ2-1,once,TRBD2,CASTYNVLAGYNEQFF,TGTGCCAGCACCTACAACGTACTAGCGGGCTACAATGAGCAGTTCTTC
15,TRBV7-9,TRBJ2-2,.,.,CASSHTGTPTGELFF,TGTGCCAGCAGCCACACCGGGACCCCCACCGGGGAGCTGTTTTTT
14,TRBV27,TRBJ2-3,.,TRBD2,CASSHGTSGRILYF,TGTGCCAGCAGTCACGGAACTAGCGGGAGGATCTTGTATTTT
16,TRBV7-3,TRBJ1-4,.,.,CASSCPGPTTNEKLFF,TGTGCCAGCAGCTGTCCCGGCCCCACAACTAATGAAAAACTGTTTTTT
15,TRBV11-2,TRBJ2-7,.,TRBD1,CASSFFTGGNYEQYF,TGTGCCAGCAGCTTCTTTACAGGGGGAAACTACGAGCAGTACTTC
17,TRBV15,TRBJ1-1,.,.,CATSRDRSRGANTEAFF,TGTGCCACCAGCAGAGATCGATCCCGCGGAGCGAACACTGAAGCTTTCTTT
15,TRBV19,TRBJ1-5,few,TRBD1,CASSLMTGEGQPQHF,TGTGCCAGTAGTCTCATGACAGGGGAAGGTCAGCCCCAGCATTTT
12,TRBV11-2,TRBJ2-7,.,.,CASSLSLDEQYF,TGTGCCAGCAGCTTATCTCTCGACGAGCAGTACTTC
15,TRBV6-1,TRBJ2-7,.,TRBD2,CASRESSGLPYEQYF,TGTGCCAGCAGGGAAAGTAGCGGGCTACCCTACGAGCAGTACTTC
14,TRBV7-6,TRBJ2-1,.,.,CASSLRRGSSEQFF,TGTGCCAGCAGCTTAAGACGGGGATCTAGTGAGCAGTTCTTC
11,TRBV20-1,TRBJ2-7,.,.,CSLGSSYEQYF,TGCAGTTTAGGGTCCTCCTACGAGCAGTACTTC
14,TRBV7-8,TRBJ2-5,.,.,CASSYWQGGETQYF,TGTGCCAGCAGCTATTGGCAGGGTGGTGAGACCCAGTACTTC
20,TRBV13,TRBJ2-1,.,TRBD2,CASSNGLAGEGVKGFYEQFF,TGTGCCAGCAGCAACGGACTAGCGGGAGAGGGGGTCAAGGGTTTCTATGAGCAGTTCTTC
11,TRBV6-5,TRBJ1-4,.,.,CASTGGEKLFF,TGTGCCAGCACCGGAGGCGAAAAACTGTTTTTT
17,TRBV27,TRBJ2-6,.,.,CASREIGQYSGANVLTF,TGTGCCAGCAGGGAGATTGGACAGTACTCTGGGGCCAACGTCCTGACTTTC
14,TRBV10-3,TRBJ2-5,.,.,CAISESSGKETQYF,TGTGCCATCAGTGAGTCATCAGGGAAGGAGACCCAGTACTTC
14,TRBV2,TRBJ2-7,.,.,CASSEAPGRYEQYF,TGTGCCAGCAGTGAGGCCCCCGGGCGCTACGAGCAGTACTTC